A selection of T cell receptor beta chains follows, all from one sample in a study of shared clonotypes between healthy human individuals. Clones were sequenced by immunoSEQ multiplex PCR, and TCRdb holds only the in-frame ones, with some missing. The sample records around 1,000,000 clones, approximately 75% being singletons. The specimen sequenced was memory CD4+ T cells from PBMCs. These receptors were taken from a man aged 18 to 29 in good health. Some clones in this sample may be carry-over from other donors' samples. Each CDR3 is given with its conserved first and last residue. D genes are given only for firm matches.

len,d_gene,v_gene,j_gene,CDR3aa
14,.,TRBV28,TRBJ2-2,CASSGLLNTGELFF
13,TRBD1,TRBV29-1,TRBJ1-5,CSVADRVDQPQHF
15,TRBD2,TRBV2,TRBJ2-1,CASSNTGLAGDEQFF
14,.,TRBV11-2,TRBJ2-2,CASSPRGVSGELFF
13,.,TRBV13,TRBJ1-5,CASSRTRNQPQHF
15,TRBD1,TRBV28,TRBJ2-7,CASGTVPSAVTEQYF
14,.,TRBV11-2,TRBJ2-2,CASSFTSSAGELFF
15,TRBD1,TRBV7-7,TRBJ2-1,CASSAAGQGENEQFF
17,.,TRBV5-6,TRBJ2-5,CASSSIQGRGAKETQYF
14,TRBD1,TRBV5-4,TRBJ2-1,CASSLSTGVDEQFF
14,.,TRBV29-1,TRBJ2-5,CSVGARLSQETQYF
13,.,TRBV28,TRBJ1-2,CASSFLYNYGYTF
15,TRBD1,TRBV18,TRBJ1-1,CASSPSTGGETEAFF
15,.,TRBV7-2,TRBJ2-2,CASRQGTRNTGELFF
15,.,TRBV11-2,TRBJ1-2,CASSLVGGPLYGYTF
16,TRBD2,TRBV7-9,TRBJ2-7,CASSWGYSGRSDEQYF
13,.,TRBV19,TRBJ1-1,CASSTAGYTEAFF
15,TRBD1,TRBV5-1,TRBJ2-3,CASSIQGAGTDTQYF
15,TRBD2,TRBV30,TRBJ2-3,CAWRDLAGERDTQYF
15,.,TRBV4-1,TRBJ2-2,CASSQAGTNTGELFF